Following are 21 T cell receptor beta chains from one sample sequenced in a study of post-analysis software for immune sequencing data. General study results and limits: With TRBV5-6, TRBV5-1 and TRBV20-1 included, about five TRBV segments were more frequent in patients than in controls.

cDNA libraries of TCR beta carried unique molecular identifiers. Using its own MiXCR run on the PCR reads, TCRdb lists one record per CDR3 protein. Among about 200,000 distinct CDR3 sequences listed, around 29% were seen once. No antigen has been assigned to these receptors. Sequencing input: blood. The receptors shown here come from a girl aged 2 to 17 with multiple sclerosis.

This clonotype was recorded once. This chain links TRBV20-1 with TRBJ2-1; tentative D call: TRBD2 (6 bases). V lost 0 bases to trimming and J lost 0 bases, with 12 bases between them. The CDR3 runs 16 residues. Germline CDR1 reads DFQATT; CDR2 reads SNEGSKA (reference sequence). The CDR3 DNA reads as TGCAGTGCTAGAGATTTGGACGGGAGCTCCTACAATGAGCAGTTCTTC. Translation: CSARDLDGSSYNEQFF.

Remarks on this clonotype: This clone may be a read error of a much larger clone one base away. J is TRBJ2-7 and V is TRBV28; tentative D call: TRBD1 (6 bases). The germline CDR1 and CDR2 sequences are MDHEN and SYDVKM. Trimming left V 5 bases short and J 0 bases short, with 23 bases between. The CDR3 loop spans 18 amino acids. The CDR3: CASSGDIEGARSSYEQYF. In nucleotides, the CDR3 is TGTGCCAGCAGTGGGGACATTGAAGGGGCTCGGAGCTCCTACGAGCAGTACTTC.

This clonotype was counted ten times or more. The genes are TRBV6-6 and TRBJ1-5; D is undetermined. The CDR3 length is 14 residues. V lost 2 bases, J lost 0 bases, and 5 bases lay in between. Germline V lookup: CDR1 MNHNY, CDR2 SVGAGI (reference sequence). The CDR3 DNA sequence: TGTGCCAGCAGTTACGGTAATAGCAATCAGCCCCAGCATTTT. The encoded protein is CASSYGNSNQPQHF.

This clonotype was seen a handful of times. The chain combines TRBV12-3 or TRBV12-4 with TRBJ1-3; the D is unclear. There are 13 residues in the CDR3. Trimming stripped 6 bases from V and 0 bases from J, with 6 bases between. The CDR3 coding sequence is TGTGCCAGCAGGAGAAACTCTGGAAACACCATATATTTT. Translation: CASRRNSGNTIYF.

To note about this clonotype: With a much larger clone just one base away, this may be a read error. The J gene is TRBJ2-1, the V gene TRBV5-5; a possible D gene is TRBD1 (6 bases). The length of the CDR3 is 15 residues. Trimming took 5 bases from V and 2 from J, leaving 14 bases between them. Germline loops: CDR1 SGHKS, CDR2 YYEKEE (reference sequence). CDR3 sequence reads: CASRNTGSPYNEQFF. The CDR3 bases are TGTGCCAGCAGAAACACAGGGTCCCCCTACAATGAGCAGTTCTTC.

This clonotype was found a few times. The CDR3 bases are TGTGCCAGCAGTGCCCGGGACCCGAGGAATGAGCAGTTCTTC. Translation gives CASSARDPRNEQFF. The chain couples TRBV6-5 to TRBJ2-1, with D perhaps TRBD1 or TRBD2 (5 bases each). V shed 5 bases and J shed 7 bases, with 15 bases lying between them. The CDR3 extends over 14 amino acids. Germline CDR1 reads MNHEY; CDR2 reads SVGAGI.

The chain combines TRBV5-1 with TRBJ1-1; D might be TRBD1 (6 bases). The CDR3 consists of 13 residues. CDR1 is SGHRS and CDR2 is YFSETQ in the germline V gene. Trimming removed 4 bases from V and 8 bases from J, with 15 bases in between. The CDR3: CASSEGPGQEAFF. Written as DNA, the CDR3 is TGCGCCAGCAGCGAGGGCCCGGGACAAGAAGCTTTCTTT.

Concerning this clonotype itself: A much larger clone is a single base away; this may be a read error. The chain employs TRBV20-1 and TRBJ2-5; TRBD2 agrees at 12 bases. The CDR3 is 14 residues long. Germline lookup yields CDR1 DFQATT and CDR2 SNEGSKA (reference sequence). J was trimmed by 11 bases and V by 6 bases; bases with no gene match: 13. The chain's CDR3 is CSAPSSGGANEQYF. The CDR3 bases are TGCAGTGCACCTTCTAGCGGGGGGGCCAATGAGCAGTACTTC.

The chain carries TRBV7-9 and TRBJ1-5; D might be TRBD1 (5 bases). The CDR3 sequence is 12 residues long. Germline V gives CDR1 SEHNR, CDR2 FQNEAQ (reference sequence). Trimming removed 6 bases at V and 5 bases at J, with 8 bases between. The DNA of the CDR3 is TGTGCCAGCAGGAGAGGGGATCAGCCCCAGCATTTT. Translated: CASRRGDQPQHF.

V and J are TRBV7-2 and TRBJ2-3; a weak D match, TRBD2 (6 bases). With 0 bases removed from V and 4 bases from J, the gap between germline ends came to 11 bases. The CDR3 contains 15 residues. Germline CDR1 is SGHTA and CDR2 is FQGNSA. CDR3 amino acids: CASSLAGGGPDTQYF. As DNA, the CDR3 is TGTGCCAGCAGCTTAGCGGGGGGTGGCCCAGATACGCAGTATTTT. Full variable domain (rest looked up from reference TRBV7-2 and TRBJ2-3): GAGVSQSPSNKVTEKGKDVELRCDPISGHTALYWYRQSLGQGLEFLIYFQGNSAPDKSGLPSDRFSAERTGGSVSTLTIQRTQQEDSAVYLCASSLAGGGPDTQYFGPGTRLTVL.

This clonotype was detected a few times. The J gene is TRBJ1-4, the V gene TRBV5-1, with D possibly matching TRBD1 (6 bases). Germline CDR1 SGHRS, CDR2 YFSETQ. CDR3 length: 14 residues. V was cut by 5 bases and J by 8 bases, with 16 bases left in between. The CDR3 DNA sequence: TGCGCCAGCAGTTCGGGGGACACCACAGAAAAACTGTTTTTT. Protein sequence: CASSSGDTTEKLFF.

This clonotype was seen only a few times. A read error may account for a junction end that differs from germline. V and J are TRBV20-1 and TRBJ2-6, with D perhaps matching TRBD2 (7 bases). The germline V gene encodes CDR1 DFQATT and CDR2 SNEGSKA (reference sequence). The CDR3 is 17 amino acids. Here the CDR3 DNA reads TGCAGTACTAGTGTTGGGGGGGCGCGATCTGGGGCCAACGTCCTGACTTTC. Protein product: CSTSVGGARSGANVLTF.

On this clonotype: Being one base from a much bigger clone, this may be a read error. The rearrangement uses TRBV20-1 and TRBJ2-3; D tentatively fits TRBD1 or TRBD2 (5 bases each). The CDR3 loop spans 12 amino acids. Germline CDR1 is DFQATT and CDR2 is SNEGSKA (reference sequence). V lost 5 bases and J 9 bases, leaving 15 bases between the germline ends. CDR3 DNA sequence: TGCAGTGCTTACCGGGGCTCCGGCACGCAGTATTTT. Amino acids: CSAYRGSGTQYF.

This clonotype appeared a few times. The chain combines TRBV5-1 with TRBJ2-1; 10 nucleotides agree with TRBD2. V shed 0 bases, J shed 9 bases, and the junction held 6 bases outside the gene matches. The CDR3 extends over 15 amino acids. In germline, CDR1 is SGHRS, CDR2 YFSETQ. The CDR3 bases are TGCGCCAGCAGCTTGGCCTCTAGCGGGAGTTTTGAGCAGTTCTTC. The encoded protein is CASSLASSGSFEQFF.

The chain uses TRBV20-1 and TRBJ1-1; D gene uncertain. The CDR3 loop spans 13 amino acids. V lost 3 bases and J lost 0, with 8 bases in between. Per the germline V gene, CDR1 is DFQATT and CDR2 is SNEGSKA (reference sequence). CDR3 coding DNA: TGCAGTGCTAGGAAGGCAATGAACACTGAAGCTTTCTTT. This codes for CSARKAMNTEAFF.

J is TRBJ2-4 and V is TRBV19; D possibly corresponds to TRBD2 (5 bases). V lost 1 base and J 9 bases, leaving 10 bases between the germline ends. Germline V CDR1 and CDR2: LNHDA, SQIVND (reference sequence). The CDR3 length is 13 residues. The CDR3 reads CASSIVVAGIQYF. In DNA form, the CDR3 reads TGTGCCAGTAGTATAGTAGTCGCGGGCATTCAGTACTTC.

This clonotype was counted only a few times. V usage is TRBV2 and J usage is TRBJ2-1; TRBD2 matches at 14 bases. CDR1 and CDR2 (germline): SNHLY, FYNNEI. Losses at the gene ends were 8 bases for V and 0 bases for J; bases not matched to a gene: 9. This CDR3 contains 18 residues. CDR3 coding DNA: TGTGCCAGCGAGGGACTAGCGGGAGCCTCAAGCTCCTACAATGAGCAGTTCTTC. Its translation: CASEGLAGASSSYNEQFF.

This clonotype was seen repeatedly, ten times or more. The chain joins TRBV5-1 to TRBJ2-5, with D hard to call. Germline V gene lookup returns CDR1 SGHRS and CDR2 YFSETQ. This CDR3 spans 14 amino acids. V dropped 1 base and J dropped 1 base, with 8 bases sitting between them. In DNA form, the CDR3 reads TGCGCCAGCAGCTTGAGACCGGGCCAAGAGACCCAGTACTTC. Protein sequence: CASSLRPGQETQYF.

With regard to this clonotype: An end of the junction does not agree with germline; a read error may underlie this. V and J are TRBV30 and TRBJ1-6; 10 bases are a match to TRBD1. Germline CDR1 is GTSNPN and CDR2 is SVGIG (reference sequence). CDR3 size: 16 residues. DNA for the CDR3: TGTGCCTGGAGGACCCCGACAGGGGGCTTTGGTTCACCCCCCCACTTT. Translation gives CAWRTPTGGFGSPPHF.

This clonotype has ten or more counts. This chain links TRBV29-1 with TRBJ1-1; the D gene is possibly TRBD1 (5 bases). Trimming took 7 bases from V and 4 from J, leaving 16 bases between them. The germline gives CDR1 SQVTM, CDR2 ANQGSEA. This CDR3 comprises 13 residues. The chain's CDR3 is CSGGGNGRTEAFF. The CDR3 DNA follows: TGCAGCGGTGGGGGGAATGGGCGCACTGAAGCTTTCTTT.

This clonotype was recorded at least ten times. The chain recombines TRBV14 with TRBJ2-5, with D unresolved. This CDR3 has 16 amino acids. The germline gives CDR1 SGHDN, CDR2 FVKESK. Deletions cut 0 bases from V and 4 bases from J, with 15 bases between. The CDR3 sequence: CASSQDLGLERETQYF. The CDR3 nucleotides read TGTGCCAGCAGCCAAGATCTAGGGTTGGAGCGAGAGACCCAGTACTTC.